This T cell receptor beta chain comes out of a study of T cell repertoires in cytomegalovirus infection. Study overall: A matching HLA type, together with CMV infection, was signaled by public TCR beta signatures.

The CDR3 totals 16 residues. V lost 3 bases to trimming and J lost 5 bases; unmatched junction nucleotides: 6. Germline loops: CDR1 SGHTA, CDR2 FQGNSA. In this sample, this clonotype turned up many times. No antigen is known for it. TCRdb re-called the reads with MiXCR, one entry per CDR3 protein. Here the sample spans over 250,000 distinct CDR3 sequences, less than 25% being singletons. The specimen was cultured PBMCs, collected from culture after CMV antigen stimulation. This TCR was sampled from a human donor in good health (CMV status not recorded). Some clones in this sample may be carry-over from other donors' samples. This chain joins TRBV7-2 and TRBJ2-3, with 12 bases aligning to TRBD2. The CDR3 nucleotides read TGTGCCAGCAGCTTCCGACTAGCGGGAGAACTAGATACGCAGTATTTT. Translating gives CASSFRLAGELDTQYF.